A selection of T cell receptor beta chains follows, all from one sample in a study of T-cell reconstitution after alpha-beta-depleted transplantation in children. A single record per CDR3 protein comes from TCRdb applying MiXCR to the PCR reads. There are almost 400,000 distinct CDR3 sequences in the sample; 20% occur only once, and 3.8% lies in the top ten. Here the sequenced sample was PBMCs from the stem cell graft donor, taken from the stem cell graft. The source of these receptors is a human donor who donated a stem cell graft to a child with acute myeloid leukemia. Each CDR3 is given with its conserved first and last residue. D genes are given only for firm matches. Size values are once, few and many counts, or a class for expanded clones, and some rows have none.

cdr3_aa: CASSYQTYEQYF; cdr3_nt: TGTGCCAGCAGCTATCAAACCTACGAGCAGTACTTC; d_call: NA; j_call: TRBJ2-7; clone_size: few; v_call: TRBV5-6
cdr3_aa: CASSPNRQGGGEKLFF; cdr3_nt: TGCGCCAGCAGCCCGAATCGACAGGGAGGAGGCGAAAAACTGTTTTTT; d_call: TRBD1; j_call: TRBJ1-4; clone_size: few; v_call: TRBV4-1
cdr3_aa: CASSPRQGADTQYF; cdr3_nt: TGTGCCAGCAGCCCCCGACAGGGGGCAGATACGCAGTATTTT; d_call: TRBD1; j_call: TRBJ2-3; clone_size: NA; v_call: TRBV9
cdr3_aa: CASSPLTPKAHNEQFF; cdr3_nt: TGTGCCAGCAGTCCCCTGACTCCTAAGGCCCACAATGAGCAGTTCTTC; d_call: NA; j_call: TRBJ2-1; clone_size: NA; v_call: TRBV27
cdr3_aa: CASSPLASNEQFF; cdr3_nt: TGTGCCAGCAGCCCCCTAGCGAGTAATGAGCAGTTCTTC; d_call: NA; j_call: TRBJ2-1; clone_size: many; v_call: TRBV12-3/TRBV12-4
cdr3_aa: CASSPGLAPYEQYF; cdr3_nt: TGTGCCAGCAGCCCAGGACTAGCCCCCTACGAGCAGTACTTC; d_call: TRBD2; j_call: TRBJ2-7; clone_size: few; v_call: TRBV7-3
cdr3_aa: CASSLGGTSGREGNEQFF; cdr3_nt: TGCGCCAGCAGCCTTGGAGGGACTAGCGGGAGGGAGGGCAATGAGCAGTTCTTC; d_call: TRBD2; j_call: TRBJ2-1; clone_size: few; v_call: TRBV5-1
cdr3_aa: CSAIAEETQYF; cdr3_nt: TGCAGTGCAATAGCGGAAGAGACCCAGTACTTC; d_call: NA; j_call: TRBJ2-5; clone_size: NA; v_call: TRBV20-1
cdr3_aa: CASRKLAVESNEQFF; cdr3_nt: TGTGCCAGCAGGAAACTAGCGGTCGAGTCAAATGAGCAGTTCTTC; d_call: TRBD2; j_call: TRBJ2-1; clone_size: few; v_call: TRBV12-3/TRBV12-4
cdr3_aa: CASSLLPNDATEAFF; cdr3_nt: TGCGCCAGCAGCCTCCTTCCAAACGATGCCACTGAAGCTTTCTTT; d_call: NA; j_call: TRBJ1-1; clone_size: NA; v_call: TRBV5-1
cdr3_aa: CSATAGGDYEQYF; cdr3_nt: TGCAGTGCCACAGCGGGAGGTGACTACGAGCAGTACTTC; d_call: TRBD2; j_call: TRBJ2-7; clone_size: few; v_call: TRBV20-1
cdr3_aa: CASSPGVRGMLYEQYF; cdr3_nt: TGTGCCAGCAGCCCTGGGGTTCGCGGGATGCTTTACGAGCAGTACTTC; d_call: NA; j_call: TRBJ2-7; clone_size: NA; v_call: TRBV5-4
cdr3_aa: CASGQGLDTEAFF; cdr3_nt: TGCGCCAGCGGACAGGGGCTGGACACTGAAGCTTTCTTT; d_call: TRBD1; j_call: TRBJ1-1; clone_size: few; v_call: TRBV5-1
cdr3_aa: CASSLGQIETQYF; cdr3_nt: TGTGCCAGCAGTTTGGGACAGATAGAGACCCAGTACTTC; d_call: TRBD1; j_call: TRBJ2-5; clone_size: NA; v_call: TRBV28
cdr3_aa: CASSLGDRGEQFF; cdr3_nt: TGCGCCAGCAGCTTGGGCGACAGGGGTGAGCAGTTCTTC; d_call: TRBD1; j_call: TRBJ2-1; clone_size: NA; v_call: TRBV5-1
cdr3_aa: CASSENRGGGTDTQYF; cdr3_nt: TGTGCCAGCAGTGAAAACAGGGGTGGGGGCACAGATACGCAGTATTTT; d_call: TRBD1; j_call: TRBJ2-3; clone_size: NA; v_call: TRBV12-3/TRBV12-4
cdr3_aa: CASSLYAVEQYF; cdr3_nt: TGTGCCAGCAGTTTATACGCGGTCGAGCAGTACTTC; d_call: NA; j_call: TRBJ2-7; clone_size: few; v_call: TRBV12-3/TRBV12-4
cdr3_aa: CSAIPAPGVDTQYF; cdr3_nt: TGCAGTGCTATCCCAGCGCCGGGTGTTGATACGCAGTATTTT; d_call: NA; j_call: TRBJ2-3; clone_size: few; v_call: TRBV20-1
cdr3_aa: CASSESTWGGKGEQFF; cdr3_nt: TGCGCCAGCAGTGAGTCGACTTGGGGAGGGAAAGGTGAGCAGTTCTTC; d_call: TRBD2; j_call: TRBJ2-1; clone_size: NA; v_call: TRBV10-1
cdr3_aa: CSARDRATRSYEQYF; cdr3_nt: TGCAGTGCTAGGGACAGGGCAACCCGCTCCTACGAGCAGTACTTC; d_call: TRBD1; j_call: TRBJ2-7; clone_size: NA; v_call: TRBV20-1
cdr3_aa: CSALGQGYQETQYF; cdr3_nt: TGCAGTGCTTTGGGACAGGGGTACCAAGAGACCCAGTACTTC; d_call: TRBD1; j_call: TRBJ2-5; clone_size: few; v_call: TRBV20-1
cdr3_aa: CSVEPTGEGTPNTEAFF; cdr3_nt: TGCAGCGTTGAACCCACTGGGGAGGGGACACCCAACACTGAAGCTTTCTTT; d_call: NA; j_call: TRBJ1-1; clone_size: few; v_call: TRBV29-1
cdr3_aa: CSARDSPALNTEAFF; cdr3_nt: TGCAGTGCTAGAGATTCCCCAGCCTTGAACACTGAAGCTTTCTTT; d_call: NA; j_call: TRBJ1-1; clone_size: few; v_call: TRBV20-1
cdr3_aa: CASSPPSVGGNEQFF; cdr3_nt: TGTGCCAGCAGCCCCCCTAGCGTTGGGGGCAATGAGCAGTTCTTC; d_call: NA; j_call: TRBJ2-1; clone_size: NA; v_call: TRBV7-9
cdr3_aa: CASSLAARQASYGYTF; cdr3_nt: TGTGCCAGCAGCTTAGCGGCCCGACAGGCGAGCTATGGCTACACCTTC; d_call: NA; j_call: TRBJ1-2; clone_size: NA; v_call: TRBV7-2
cdr3_aa: CASSLGIGVTEAFF; cdr3_nt: TGTGCCAGCAGTTTAGGGATCGGGGTCACTGAAGCTTTCTTT; d_call: NA; j_call: TRBJ1-1; clone_size: NA; v_call: TRBV28
cdr3_aa: CSASPTSGGVYEQYF; cdr3_nt: TGCAGTGCTAGTCCGACTAGCGGGGGAGTCTACGAGCAGTACTTC; d_call: TRBD2; j_call: TRBJ2-7; clone_size: NA; v_call: TRBV20-1
cdr3_aa: CASSQDGWWGAHNEQFF; cdr3_nt: TGCGCCAGCAGCCAAGATGGTTGGTGGGGGGCGCACAATGAGCAGTTCTTC; d_call: NA; j_call: TRBJ2-1; clone_size: few; v_call: TRBV4-3
cdr3_aa: CASSVLDRGFPETQYF; cdr3_nt: TGTGCCAGCAGTGTATTGGACAGGGGATTCCCAGAGACCCAGTACTTC; d_call: TRBD1; j_call: TRBJ2-5; clone_size: NA; v_call: TRBV6-1
cdr3_aa: CASSLGVGTQYF; cdr3_nt: TGTGCCAGCAGTTTAGGTGTAGGGACCCAGTACTTC; d_call: NA; j_call: TRBJ2-5; clone_size: NA; v_call: TRBV12-3/TRBV12-4
cdr3_aa: CSDSRDTSYEQYF; cdr3_nt: TGCAGCGATTCTCGGGACACCTCCTACGAGCAGTACTTC; d_call: NA; j_call: TRBJ2-7; clone_size: many; v_call: TRBV29-1
cdr3_aa: CASSSPPGARNYGYTF; cdr3_nt: TGTGCCAGCAGTTCCCCCCCGGGGGCGAGGAACTATGGCTACACCTTC; d_call: NA; j_call: TRBJ1-2; clone_size: NA; v_call: TRBV25-1
cdr3_aa: CASSLAGSLNTGELFF; cdr3_nt: TGTGCCAGCAGCTTAGCAGGCAGCTTGAACACCGGGGAGCTGTTTTTT; d_call: NA; j_call: TRBJ2-2; clone_size: NA; v_call: TRBV7-9
cdr3_aa: CASSRGTGGSYEQYF; cdr3_nt: TGTGCCAGCAGCCGGGGGACAGGGGGCTCCTACGAGCAGTACTTC; d_call: TRBD1; j_call: TRBJ2-7; clone_size: few; v_call: TRBV12-3/TRBV12-4
cdr3_aa: CASSYVLAGRNTGELFF; cdr3_nt: TGTGCCAGCAGTTACGTACTGGCGGGGAGGAACACCGGGGAGCTGTTTTTT; d_call: NA; j_call: TRBJ2-2; clone_size: few; v_call: TRBV6-5
cdr3_aa: CASRPLAAISAEQFF; cdr3_nt: TGTGCCAGCAGACCGCTAGCGGCGATCTCGGCGGAGCAGTTCTTC; d_call: TRBD2; j_call: TRBJ2-1; clone_size: NA; v_call: TRBV12-3/TRBV12-4
cdr3_aa: CASRPGLSNNEQFF; cdr3_nt: TGTGCCAGCAGACCGGGACTATCCAACAATGAGCAGTTCTTC; d_call: TRBD2; j_call: TRBJ2-1; clone_size: few; v_call: TRBV27
cdr3_aa: CSARDGLENEQFF; cdr3_nt: TGCAGTGCTAGAGATGGGCTAGAGAATGAGCAGTTCTTC; d_call: NA; j_call: TRBJ2-1; clone_size: NA; v_call: TRBV20-1
cdr3_aa: CASIYRGLNEKLFF; cdr3_nt: TGTGCCAGCATTTATCGGGGGCTGAATGAAAAACTGTTTTTT; d_call: NA; j_call: TRBJ1-4; clone_size: few; v_call: TRBV2
cdr3_aa: CASSYDRDQRYF; cdr3_nt: TGCGCCAGCAGCTACGACCGGGACCAAAGGTATTTT; d_call: NA; j_call: TRBJ2-3; clone_size: many; v_call: TRBV5-1
cdr3_aa: CASRPPVGQVHDEQYF; cdr3_nt: TGTGCCAGCAGACCTCCGGTGGGACAGGTCCACGACGAGCAGTACTTC; d_call: TRBD1; j_call: TRBJ2-7; clone_size: once; v_call: TRBV7-9
cdr3_aa: CASSLFLAKNIQYF; cdr3_nt: TGTGCCAGCAGCTTATTTCTAGCCAAAAACATTCAGTACTTC; d_call: NA; j_call: TRBJ2-4; clone_size: NA; v_call: TRBV7-2
cdr3_aa: CASSEGGKAEGYTF; cdr3_nt: TGTGCCAGCAGTGAAGGGGGCAAGGCTGAAGGCTACACCTTC; d_call: NA; j_call: TRBJ1-2; clone_size: NA; v_call: TRBV2
cdr3_aa: CASTPGGNVGYEQYF; cdr3_nt: TGTGCCAGCACTCCGGGCGGAAACGTGGGCTACGAGCAGTACTTC; d_call: NA; j_call: TRBJ2-7; clone_size: NA; v_call: TRBV11-2
cdr3_aa: CASSQDWEGGRVYEQFF; cdr3_nt: TGCGCCAGCAGCCAAGATTGGGAGGGCGGGAGGGTCTATGAGCAGTTCTTC; d_call: TRBD2; j_call: TRBJ2-1; clone_size: few; v_call: TRBV4-3
cdr3_aa: CASSQGRAAGDSYNEQFF; cdr3_nt: TGCGCCAGCAGCCAAGGTCGAGCGGCGGGAGATAGCTACAATGAGCAGTTCTTC; d_call: TRBD2; j_call: TRBJ2-1; clone_size: NA; v_call: TRBV4-1
cdr3_aa: CASSEDLPYEQYF; cdr3_nt: TGTGCCAGCAGTGAAGACCTCCCCTACGAGCAGTACTTC; d_call: NA; j_call: TRBJ2-7; clone_size: few; v_call: TRBV6-1
cdr3_aa: CAISSTETLNEQYF; cdr3_nt: TGTGCCATCAGTTCGACAGAGACCCTAAACGAGCAGTACTTC; d_call: NA; j_call: TRBJ2-7; clone_size: few; v_call: TRBV10-3
cdr3_aa: CSATWRDEQFF; cdr3_nt: TGCAGCGCAACATGGCGGGATGAGCAGTTCTTC; d_call: NA; j_call: TRBJ2-1; clone_size: few; v_call: TRBV29-1
cdr3_aa: CSAQDSRNSQETQYF; cdr3_nt: TGCAGTGCTCAAGACAGCCGGAACTCGCAAGAGACCCAGTACTTC; d_call: NA; j_call: TRBJ2-5; clone_size: few; v_call: TRBV20-1
cdr3_aa: CASSQVLGEEQYF; cdr3_nt: TGCGCCAGCAGCCAGGTATTGGGCGAAGAGCAGTACTTC; d_call: NA; j_call: TRBJ2-7; clone_size: NA; v_call: TRBV4-1
cdr3_aa: CSVVQTGGFYNEQFF; cdr3_nt: TGCAGCGTTGTCCAGACAGGGGGCTTCTACAATGAGCAGTTCTTC; d_call: TRBD1; j_call: TRBJ2-1; clone_size: few; v_call: TRBV29-1
cdr3_aa: CASSFRSSSLNF; cdr3_nt: TGTGCCAGCAGTTTCAGGAGTTCCTCTCTAAACTTC; d_call: NA; j_call: TRBJ2-7; clone_size: few; v_call: TRBV12-3/TRBV12-4
cdr3_aa: CSAYHGANVLTF; cdr3_nt: TGCAGTGCCTATCATGGGGCCAACGTCCTGACTTTC; d_call: NA; j_call: TRBJ2-6; clone_size: NA; v_call: TRBV20-1
cdr3_aa: CASSSDPYEQYF; cdr3_nt: TGCGCCAGCAGCTCCGATCCCTACGAGCAGTACTTC; d_call: NA; j_call: TRBJ2-7; clone_size: NA; v_call: TRBV5-1